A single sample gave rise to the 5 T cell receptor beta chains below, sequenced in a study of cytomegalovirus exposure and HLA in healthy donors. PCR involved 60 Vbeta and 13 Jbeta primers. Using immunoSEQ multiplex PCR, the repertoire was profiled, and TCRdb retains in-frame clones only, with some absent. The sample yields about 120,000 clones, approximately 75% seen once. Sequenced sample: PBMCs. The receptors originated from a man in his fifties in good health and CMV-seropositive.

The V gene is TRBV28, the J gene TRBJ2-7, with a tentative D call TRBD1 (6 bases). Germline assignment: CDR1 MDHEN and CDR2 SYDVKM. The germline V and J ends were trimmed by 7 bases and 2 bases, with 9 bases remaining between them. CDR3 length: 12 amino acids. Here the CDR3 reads CASKGEAYEQYF. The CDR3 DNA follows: TGTGCCAGCAAGGGGGAAGCCTACGAGCAGTACTTC.

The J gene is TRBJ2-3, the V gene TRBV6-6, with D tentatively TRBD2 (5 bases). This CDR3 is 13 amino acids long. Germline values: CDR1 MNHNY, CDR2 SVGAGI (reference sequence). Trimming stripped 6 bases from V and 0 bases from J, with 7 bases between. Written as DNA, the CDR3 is TGTGCCAGCAGCCGGACTAGCACAGATACGCAGTATTTT. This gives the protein CASSRTSTDTQYF.

The CDR3 loop reads CATLQGAVSPLHF. The DNA of the CDR3 is TGTGCCACCTTACAGGGGGCCGTTTCACCCCTCCACTTT. The chain has TRBV2 and TRBJ1-6; TRBD1 matches at 9 bases. The CDR3 consists of 13 residues. Germline V gene sequence: CDR1 SNHLY, CDR2 FYNNEI. V was clipped by 10 bases and J by 9 bases; unmatched bases: 7. Combining the CDR3 with reference TRBV2 and TRBJ1-6 gives the whole variable domain EPEVTQTPSHQVTQMGQEVILRCVPISNHLYFYWYRQILGQKVEFLVSFYNNEISEKSEIFDDQFSVERPDGSNFTLKIRSTKLEDSAMYFCATLQGAVSPLHFGNGTRLTVT.

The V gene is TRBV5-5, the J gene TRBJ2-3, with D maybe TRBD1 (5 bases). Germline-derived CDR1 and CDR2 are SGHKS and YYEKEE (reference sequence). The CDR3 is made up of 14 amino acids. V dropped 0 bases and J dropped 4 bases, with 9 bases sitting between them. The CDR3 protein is CASSLEGSADTQYF. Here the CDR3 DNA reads TGTGCCAGCAGCTTGGAGGGGTCAGCAGATACGCAGTATTTT.

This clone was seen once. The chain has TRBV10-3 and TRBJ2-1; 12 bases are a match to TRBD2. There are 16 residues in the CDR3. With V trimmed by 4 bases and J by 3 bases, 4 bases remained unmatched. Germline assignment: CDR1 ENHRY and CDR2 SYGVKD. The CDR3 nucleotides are TGTGCCATCAGTGGATTGACTAGCGGGGGCTACAATGAGCAGTTCTTC. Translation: CAISGLTSGGYNEQFF.